Following are 14 T cell receptor beta chains from one sample sequenced in a study of early T cells in non-severe SARS-CoV-2 infection (TCRdb year 2021). Library method: 5' RACE. Sequencing used a NextSeq 500. TCRdb reprocessing: public reads trimmed at Q25 with fastp, clones called with MiXCR, in-frame beta chains kept. Rows are combined by CDR3 protein, so each entry shows the most common genes and DNA. This sample lists about 82,000 distinct CDR3 sequences; less than 15% were detected once. Of the sample, approximately 6.5% falls within the top ten clones. The specimen was whole blood. The receptors here all came from an adult who was a healthcare worker with PCR-confirmed SARS-CoV-2 infection or an uninfected control (not recorded which).

J is TRBJ2-3 and V is TRBV11-2; 9 nucleotides align to TRBD1. Germline loops: CDR1 SGHAT, CDR2 FQNNGV. This CDR3 has 14 amino acids. The V segment lost 6 bases and the J segment 13 bases; nucleotides outside the gene matches: 14. The CDR3 protein is CASSPGTGLRSEYF. The DNA of the CDR3 is TGTGCCAGCAGTCCCGGGACAGGGTTAAGGTCAGAGTATTTT.

The genes are TRBV3-1 and TRBJ1-2; 8 nucleotides line up with TRBD1. V dropped 4 bases and J dropped 1; count of bases not matched to a gene: 2. Germline assignment: CDR1 LGHDT and CDR2 YNNKEL (reference sequence). The CDR3 covers 14 residues. The CDR3 DNA reads as TGTGCCAGCAGCCCGACAGGGGTTAACTATGGCTACACCTTC. The encoded protein is CASSPTGVNYGYTF.

This clonotype was counted at least ten times. The chain joins TRBV20-1 to TRBJ2-2; no reliable D call. Trimming pared 1 base from V and 5 bases from J, leaving 8 bases between. Germline loops: CDR1 DFQATT, CDR2 SNEGSKA (reference sequence). The CDR3 contains 13 residues. The CDR3 is CSARGVITGELFF. CDR3 coding DNA: TGCAGTGCTAGAGGGGTGATTACCGGGGAGCTGTTTTTT.

In this sample, this clonotype turned up a few times. This sequence joins TRBV5-4 and TRBJ2-7, with TRBD2 identical over 10 bases. CDR3 length: 15 residues. The J segment lost 3 bases and the V segment lost 2 bases, leaving 5 bases of the junction unmatched. The germline CDR1 and CDR2 sequences are SGHNT and YYREEE (reference sequence). CDR3 nucleotide sequence: TGTGCCAGCAGCTTTGAGGCTAGCGGGAGCTACGAGCAGTACTTC. Its translation is CASSFEASGSYEQYF.

This clonotype was observed a handful of times. The genes are TRBV14 and TRBJ2-5, with 7 bases fitting TRBD2. V gave up 3 bases and J gave up 2 bases; unmatched junction bases: 6. Germline values: CDR1 SGHDN, CDR2 FVKESK. This CDR3 spans 15 amino acids. The CDR3 sequence: CASSQTRDYQETQYF. CDR3 DNA sequence: TGTGCCAGCAGCCAGACCCGGGACTATCAAGAGACCCAGTACTTC.

This clonotype was seen only a few times. The chain combines TRBV7-2 with TRBJ2-3; 13 positions match TRBD2. This CDR3 is built from 16 residues. Germline V CDR1 and CDR2: SGHTA, FQGNSA. J gave up 3 bases and V 3 bases, and 3 bases lay outside the gene matches. The CDR3 coding sequence is TGTGCCAGCAGCTTGGGACTAGCGGGACTTACAGATACGCAGTATTTT. This sequence encodes CASSLGLAGLTDTQYF. Supplemented by reference TRBV7-2 and TRBJ2-3, the full variable domain reads GAGVSQSPSNKVTEKGKDVELRCDPISGHTALYWYRQSLGQGLEFLIYFQGNSAPDKSGLPSDRFSAERTGGSVSTLTIQRTQQEDSAVYLCASSLGLAGLTDTQYFGPGTRLTVL.

This clonotype came up a few times. This sequence joins TRBV7-9 and TRBJ1-2, with D unclear. Germline CDR1 is SEHNR and CDR2 is FQNEAQ (reference sequence). The CDR3 is made up of 13 amino acids. Between the trimmed V and J ends, which lost 5 bases and 4 bases, there was a span of 11 bases. The CDR3 here is CASSPGWAYGYTF. In DNA form, the CDR3 reads TGTGCCAGCAGCCCAGGATGGGCCTATGGCTACACCTTC.

V usage is TRBV6-5 and J usage is TRBJ2-2; D is perhaps TRBD2 (6 bases). Germline V gene lookup returns CDR1 MNHEY and CDR2 SVGAGI. V lost 6 bases to trimming and J lost 6 bases, with 11 bases between them. The CDR3 is 13 residues long. The chain's CDR3 is CASRGGSAGELFF. The CDR3 coding sequence is TGTGCCAGCAGGGGAGGTTCGGCCGGGGAGCTGTTTTTT.

The chain carries TRBV7-8 and TRBJ1-6, with 7 positions matching TRBD1. With V trimmed by 5 bases and J by 8 bases, 12 bases remained unmatched. The CDR3 contains 16 residues. Germline V CDR1 and CDR2: SGHVS, FQNEAQ. The CDR3 DNA follows: TGTGCCAGCAGCCCTAACAGGGGCATTTCGCATTCACCCCTCCACTTT. It translates to CASSPNRGISHSPLHF.

This chain connects TRBV5-1 to TRBJ2-5; D ambiguous. V gave up 5 bases and J gave up 2 bases, with 4 bases separating them. The CDR3 sequence is 11 residues long. Germline V gene lookup returns CDR1 SGHRS and CDR2 YFSETQ. The CDR3, as DNA: TGCGCCAGCAGGTTTCAAGAGACCCAGTACTTC. As protein: CASRFQETQYF.

The V and J genes are TRBV18 and TRBJ2-7; 15 bases match TRBD2. J gave up 6 bases and V 6 bases, and 3 bases lay outside the gene matches. Per germline, CDR1 KGHSH and CDR2 LQKENI. The CDR3 is made up of 14 amino acids. DNA of the CDR3: TGTGCCAGCTCCGAGGGACTAGCGGGAGGCGAGCAGTACTTC. It yields the protein CASSEGLAGGEQYF.

The J gene is TRBJ2-7, the V gene TRBV29-1; 9 nucleotides agree with TRBD1. Looked up from germline, CDR1 is SQVTM and CDR2 is ANQGSEA. CDR3 size: 11 residues. This CDR3 is CYRDREDEQYF. CDR3 sequence (DNA): TGCTATCGGGACAGGGAAGACGAGCAGTACTTC.

This rearrangement joins TRBV6-5 to TRBJ1-1; no reliable D call. There are 11 residues in the CDR3. CDR1 is MNHEY and CDR2 is SVGAGI in the germline V gene. With 2 bases removed from V and 5 bases from J, the gap between germline ends came to 3 bases. The CDR3 protein is CASSYATEAFF. CDR3 in DNA: TGTGCCAGCAGTTACGCGACTGAAGCTTTCTTT.

This clonotype has a count of ten or more. J is TRBJ1-5 and V is TRBV4-1, with D perhaps matching TRBD1 (6 bases). Germline lookup yields CDR1 MGHRA and CDR2 YSYEKL. V lost 3 bases to trimming and J lost 2 bases, with 11 bases between them. The CDR3 length is 15 residues. The CDR3 region has the DNA TGCGCCAGCAGCCAGGGCGGGGGCGGCAATCAGCCCCAGCATTTT. Protein: CASSQGGGGNQPQHF.